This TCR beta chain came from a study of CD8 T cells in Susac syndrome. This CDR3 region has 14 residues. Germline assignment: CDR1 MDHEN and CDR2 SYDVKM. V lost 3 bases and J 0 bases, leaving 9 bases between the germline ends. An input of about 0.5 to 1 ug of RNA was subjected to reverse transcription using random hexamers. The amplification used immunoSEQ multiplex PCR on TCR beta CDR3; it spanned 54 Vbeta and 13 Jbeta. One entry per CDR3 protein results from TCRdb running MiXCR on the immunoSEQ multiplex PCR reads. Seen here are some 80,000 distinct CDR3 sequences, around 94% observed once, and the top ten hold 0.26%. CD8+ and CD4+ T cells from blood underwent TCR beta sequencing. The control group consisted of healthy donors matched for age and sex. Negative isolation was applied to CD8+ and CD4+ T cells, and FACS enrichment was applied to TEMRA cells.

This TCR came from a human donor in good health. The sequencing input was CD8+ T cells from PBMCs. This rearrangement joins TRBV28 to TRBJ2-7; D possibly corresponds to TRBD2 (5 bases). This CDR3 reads CASSLWTRSYEQYV. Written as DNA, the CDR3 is TGTGCCAGCAGTTTGTGGACTCGCTCCTACGAGCAGTACGTC.